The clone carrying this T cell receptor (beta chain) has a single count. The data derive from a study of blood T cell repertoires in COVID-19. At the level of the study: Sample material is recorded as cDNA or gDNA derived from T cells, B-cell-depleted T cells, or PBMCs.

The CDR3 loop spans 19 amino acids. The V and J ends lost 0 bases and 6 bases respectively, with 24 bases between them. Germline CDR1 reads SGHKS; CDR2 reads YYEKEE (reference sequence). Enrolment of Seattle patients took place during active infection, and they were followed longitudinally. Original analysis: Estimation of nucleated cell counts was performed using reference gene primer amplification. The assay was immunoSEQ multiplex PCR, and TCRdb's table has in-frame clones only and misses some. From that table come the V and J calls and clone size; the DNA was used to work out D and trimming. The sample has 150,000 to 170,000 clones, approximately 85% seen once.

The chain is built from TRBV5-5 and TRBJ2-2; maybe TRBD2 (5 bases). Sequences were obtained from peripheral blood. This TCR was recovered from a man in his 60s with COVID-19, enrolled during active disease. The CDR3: CASSLDPAGVIRSPGELFF. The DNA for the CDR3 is TGTGCCAGCAGCTTGGACCCTGCCGGGGTGATTAGATCTCCCGGGGAGCTGTTTTTT.